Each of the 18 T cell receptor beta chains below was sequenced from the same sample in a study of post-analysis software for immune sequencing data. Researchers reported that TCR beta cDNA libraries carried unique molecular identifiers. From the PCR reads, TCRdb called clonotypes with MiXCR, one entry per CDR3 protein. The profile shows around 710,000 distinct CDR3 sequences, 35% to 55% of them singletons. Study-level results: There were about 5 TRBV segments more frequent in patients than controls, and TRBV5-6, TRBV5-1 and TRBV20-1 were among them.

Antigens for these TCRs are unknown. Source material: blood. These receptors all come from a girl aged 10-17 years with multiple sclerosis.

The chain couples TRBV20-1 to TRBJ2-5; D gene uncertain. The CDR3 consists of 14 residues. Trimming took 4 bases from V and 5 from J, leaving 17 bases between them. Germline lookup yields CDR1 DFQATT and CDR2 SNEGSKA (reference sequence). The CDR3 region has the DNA TGCAGTGCTACCAAAGGCCCCACTCGGGAGACCCAGTACTTC. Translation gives CSATKGPTRETQYF.

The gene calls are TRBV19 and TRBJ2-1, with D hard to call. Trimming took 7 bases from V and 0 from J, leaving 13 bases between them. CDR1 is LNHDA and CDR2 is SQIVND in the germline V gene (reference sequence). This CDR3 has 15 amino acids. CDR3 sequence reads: CASTRIGYSYNEQFF. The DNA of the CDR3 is TGTGCCAGTACCCGCATCGGGTACTCCTACAATGAGCAGTTCTTC.

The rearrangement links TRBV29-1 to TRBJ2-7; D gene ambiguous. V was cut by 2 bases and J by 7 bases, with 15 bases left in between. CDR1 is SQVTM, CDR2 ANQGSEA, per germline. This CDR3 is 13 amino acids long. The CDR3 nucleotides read TGCAGCGTTGAATTTGTCCGCCTGGGGGAGCAGTACTTC. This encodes CSVEFVRLGEQYF.

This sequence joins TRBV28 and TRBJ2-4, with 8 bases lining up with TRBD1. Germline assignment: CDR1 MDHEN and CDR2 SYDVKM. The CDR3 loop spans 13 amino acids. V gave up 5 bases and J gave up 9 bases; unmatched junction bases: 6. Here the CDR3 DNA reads TGTGCCAGCAGTAACCCCGGGACAGGCATTCAGTACTTC. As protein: CASSNPGTGIQYF.

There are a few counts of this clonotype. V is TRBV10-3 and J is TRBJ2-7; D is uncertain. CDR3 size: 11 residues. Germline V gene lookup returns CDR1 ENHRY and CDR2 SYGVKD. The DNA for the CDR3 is TGTGCTACACCGGCTGGGTACGAGCAGTACTTC. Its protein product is CATPAGYEQYF.

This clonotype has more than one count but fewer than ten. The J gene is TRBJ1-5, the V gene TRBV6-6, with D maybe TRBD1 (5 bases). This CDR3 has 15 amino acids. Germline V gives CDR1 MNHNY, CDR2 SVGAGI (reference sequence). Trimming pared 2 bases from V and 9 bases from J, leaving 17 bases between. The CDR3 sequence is CASSYNDSPSRPQHF. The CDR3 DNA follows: TGTGCCAGCAGTTACAACGACAGCCCGAGTCGGCCCCAGCATTTT.

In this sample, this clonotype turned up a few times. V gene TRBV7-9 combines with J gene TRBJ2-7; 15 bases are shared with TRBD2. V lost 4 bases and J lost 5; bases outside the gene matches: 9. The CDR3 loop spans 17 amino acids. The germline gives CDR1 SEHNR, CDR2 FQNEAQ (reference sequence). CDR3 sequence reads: CASSSRTSGRDYHEQYF. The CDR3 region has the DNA TGTGCCAGCAGCTCCCGGACTAGCGGGAGGGATTACCACGAGCAGTACTTC.

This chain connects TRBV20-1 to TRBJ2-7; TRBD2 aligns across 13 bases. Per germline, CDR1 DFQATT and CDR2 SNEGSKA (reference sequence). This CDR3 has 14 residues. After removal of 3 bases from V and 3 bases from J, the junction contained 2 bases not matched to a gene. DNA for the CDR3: TGCAGTGCTAGGGGACTAGCGGGATTCTACGAGCAGTACTTC. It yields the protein CSARGLAGFYEQYF.

CDR3 region: CASSLGGGTSNEQFF. As DNA, the CDR3 is TGTGCCAGCAGCTTAGGGGGGGGGACTAGCAATGAGCAGTTCTTC. This chain connects TRBV7-3 to TRBJ2-1; 8 positions match TRBD2. Germline lookup yields CDR1 SGHTA and CDR2 FQGTGA. The V gene end was trimmed by 2 bases and the J gene end by 6 bases; junction bases not matched to a gene: 6. CDR3 size: 15 residues.

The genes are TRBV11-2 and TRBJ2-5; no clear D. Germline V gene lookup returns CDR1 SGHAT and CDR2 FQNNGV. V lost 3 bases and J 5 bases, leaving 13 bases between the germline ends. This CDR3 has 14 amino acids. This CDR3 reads CASSFQVSLETQYF. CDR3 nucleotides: TGTGCCAGCAGCTTTCAGGTTTCTCTGGAGACCCAGTACTTC.

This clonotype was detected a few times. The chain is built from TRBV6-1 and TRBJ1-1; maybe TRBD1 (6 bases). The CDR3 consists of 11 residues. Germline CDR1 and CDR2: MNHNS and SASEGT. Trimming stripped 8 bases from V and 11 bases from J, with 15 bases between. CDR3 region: CASREGDRAFF. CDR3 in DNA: TGTGCCAGCCGCGAGGGGGATAGGGCTTTCTTT.

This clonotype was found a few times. CDR3 amino acids: CASSWGVRGSTEAFF. In DNA, the CDR3 is TGCGCCAGCAGCTGGGGTGTAAGGGGTAGCACTGAAGCTTTCTTT. The chain uses TRBV5-1 and TRBJ1-1, with D possibly being TRBD1 (5 bases). Germline CDR1 is SGHRS and CDR2 is YFSETQ. The CDR3 spans 15 residues. Between the trimmed V and J ends, which lost 3 bases and 4 bases, there was a span of 16 bases.

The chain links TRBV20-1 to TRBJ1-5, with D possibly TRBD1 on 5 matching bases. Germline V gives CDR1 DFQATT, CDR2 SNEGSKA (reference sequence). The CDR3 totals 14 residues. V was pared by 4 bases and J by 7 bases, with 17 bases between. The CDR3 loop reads CSATERTGSQPQHF. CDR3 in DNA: TGCAGTGCTACCGAACGAACAGGTAGCCAGCCCCAGCATTTT.

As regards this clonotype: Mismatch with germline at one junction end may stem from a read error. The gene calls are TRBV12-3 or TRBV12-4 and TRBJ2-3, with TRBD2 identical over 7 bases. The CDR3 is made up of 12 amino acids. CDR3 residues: CASTAGADTQYF. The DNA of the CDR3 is TGCGCCAGCACTGCGGGAGCAGATACGCAGTATTTT.

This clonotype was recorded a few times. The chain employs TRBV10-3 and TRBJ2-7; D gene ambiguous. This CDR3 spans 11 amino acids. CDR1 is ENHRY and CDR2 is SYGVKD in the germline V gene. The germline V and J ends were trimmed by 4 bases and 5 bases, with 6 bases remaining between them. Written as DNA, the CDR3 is TGTGCCATCAGTGGCAGCGACGAGCAGTACTTC. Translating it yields CAISGSDEQYF.

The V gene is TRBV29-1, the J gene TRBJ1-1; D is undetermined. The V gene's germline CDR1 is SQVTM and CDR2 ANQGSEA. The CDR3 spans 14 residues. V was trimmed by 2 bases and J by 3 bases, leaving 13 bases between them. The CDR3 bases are TGCAGCGTTGAAATGGGAGACCAGCACACTGAAGCTTTCTTT. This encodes CSVEMGDQHTEAFF.

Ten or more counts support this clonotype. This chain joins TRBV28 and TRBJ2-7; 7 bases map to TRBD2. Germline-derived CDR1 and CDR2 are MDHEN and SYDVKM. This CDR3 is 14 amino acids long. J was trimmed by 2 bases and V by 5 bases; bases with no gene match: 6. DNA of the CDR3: TGTGCCAGCAGTCTAAGGGGACTAACCTACGAGCAGTACTTC. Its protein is CASSLRGLTYEQYF. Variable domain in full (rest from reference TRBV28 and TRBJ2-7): DVKVTQSSRYLVKRTGEKVFLECVQDMDHENMFWYRQDPGLGLRLIYFSYDVKMKEKGDIPEGYSVSREKKERFSLILESASTNQTSMYLCASSLRGLTYEQYFGPGTRLTVT.

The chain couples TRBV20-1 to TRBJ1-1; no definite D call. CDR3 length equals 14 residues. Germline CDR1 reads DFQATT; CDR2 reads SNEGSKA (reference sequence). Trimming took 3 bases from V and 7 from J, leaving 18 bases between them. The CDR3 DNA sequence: TGCAGTGCTAGGGGCCCCGTGGGCTCAAGTGAAGCTTTCTTT. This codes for CSARGPVGSSEAFF.